The 22 T cell receptor beta chains listed next were all sequenced from one sample in a study of T cell responses to AZD1222 COVID-19 vaccine. Here immunoSEQ multiplex PCR was the method, and the copy in TCRdb shows in-frame clones only, minus some. This table has under 200,000 clones, over 85% appearing once. The source was peripheral blood, collected 28 days after the second dose of the MenACWY control vaccine. The receptors derive from an adult who received the MenACWY meningococcal vaccine as a control.

J is TRBJ2-1 and V is TRBV11-2, with a weak D call TRBD1 (6 bases). Looked up from germline, CDR1 is SGHAT and CDR2 is FQNNGV. Trimming shortened V by 8 bases and J by 6 bases, and 14 bases separated the two germline ends. This CDR3 comprises 13 residues. The CDR3 here is CASLQGWGNEQFF. The CDR3 coding sequence is TGTGCCAGCCTCCAGGGGTGGGGCAATGAGCAGTTCTTC.

The genes are TRBV6-2 or TRBV6-3 and TRBJ2-5; 7 nucleotides match TRBD2. CDR3 size: 16 residues. V was pared by 6 bases and J by 0 bases, with 10 bases of the junction left unmatched. Germline-derived CDR1 and CDR2 are MNHEY and SVGEGT. For the CDR3, the DNA is TGTGCCAGCAGACCTACCCTAGCGGCGTACCAAGAGACCCAGTACTTC. It specifies CASRPTLAAYQETQYF.

A single count supports this clone. CDR3 sequence: CASSDDRVNEKLFF. As DNA, the CDR3 is TGTGCCAGCAGCGATGACAGGGTCAACGAAAAACTGTTTTTT. This chain uses TRBV9 with TRBJ1-4; 7 bases are a match to TRBD1. The CDR3 loop spans 14 amino acids. Germline V gene lookup returns CDR1 SGDLS and CDR2 YYNGEE. The trim removed 3 bases at V and 8 bases at J, leaving 7 bases unmatched.

The rearrangement joins TRBV3-1 (or the pseudogene TRBV3-2) to TRBJ2-7; TRBD2 agrees at 12 bases. In germline, CDR1 is LGHDT, CDR2 YNNKEL (reference sequence). The trim removed 4 bases at V and 1 base at J, leaving 5 bases unmatched. This CDR3 comprises 16 residues. CDR3 residues: CASSLRLAGASYEQYF. The CDR3 DNA sequence: TGTGCCAGCAGCCTCCGACTAGCGGGAGCGTCCTACGAGCAGTACTTC.

The V call is TRBV24-1, the J call TRBJ2-2; D gene unclear. V lost 7 bases, J lost 4 bases, and 12 bases lay in between. Per germline, CDR1 KGHDR and CDR2 SFDVKD. The CDR3 spans 14 residues. DNA of the CDR3: TGTGCCACCAGGGAACCGACGAGCACCGGGGAGCTGTTTTTT. This sequence encodes CATREPTSTGELFF.

The chain is built from TRBV7-3 and TRBJ2-5; TRBD2 is a possible D gene (5 bases). V lost 2 bases, J lost 7 bases, and 8 bases lay in between. CDR1 and CDR2 from the germline V gene are SGHTA and FQGTGA. This CDR3 comprises 12 residues. CDR3 protein: CASSLLGGTQYF. The CDR3 region has the DNA TGTGCCAGCAGCTTATTAGGAGGGACCCAGTACTTC.

The rearrangement links TRBV5-8 to TRBJ2-6; perhaps TRBD1 as D (5 bases). Trimming shortened V by 4 bases and J by 0 bases, and 8 bases separated the two germline ends. The germline CDR1 and CDR2 sequences are SGHTS and YDEGEE. This CDR3 has 15 residues. CDR3 residues: CASSRQGSGANVLTF. CDR3 coding DNA: TGTGCCAGCAGCCGTCAGGGCTCTGGGGCCAACGTCCTGACTTTC.

V usage is TRBV2 and J usage is TRBJ1-4, with TRBD1 matching over 7 bases. Germline trimming cut 7 bases from V and 7 bases from J; bases unmatched to any gene: 12. The CDR3 consists of 15 residues. Germline CDR1 SNHLY, CDR2 FYNNEI. CDR3 sequence: CASTATGRGREKLFF. CDR3 bases: TGTGCCAGCACCGCCACGGGGAGGGGGCGTGAAAAACTGTTTTTT.

The chain recombines TRBV5-4 with TRBJ1-4; D uncertain. The CDR3 length is 16 residues. Germline V gives CDR1 SGHNT, CDR2 YYREEE (reference sequence). CDR3: CAQEGCCFATNEKLFF. The CDR3 nucleotides are TGTGCGCAAGAGGGTTGCTGCTTTGCAACTAATGAAAAACTGTTTTTT.

The V gene is TRBV23-1, the J gene TRBJ2-3; D not certain. Being an ORF, TRBV23-1 has a function that is uncertain. Trimming took 0 bases from V and 2 from J, leaving 6 bases between them. The CDR3 runs 14 residues. CDR3 residues: CASSQSDTTDTQYF. The CDR3, as DNA: TGCGCCAGCAGTCAATCGGATACCACAGATACGCAGTATTTT.

The CDR3 reads CASRNSGAKTEAFF. The CDR3 region has the DNA TGTGCCAGCAGGAATTCGGGGGCAAAAACTGAAGCTTTCTTT. The chain carries TRBV6-5 and TRBJ1-1; D may be TRBD1 (6 bases). This CDR3 contains 14 residues. Germline V gene sequence: CDR1 MNHEY, CDR2 SVGAGI. V lost 6 bases to trimming and J lost 5 bases, with 16 bases between them.

This rearrangement joins TRBV7-9 to TRBJ2-2, with D perhaps being TRBD1 or TRBD2 (5 bases each). The CDR3 totals 16 residues. Germline V gene data show CDR1 as SEHNR and CDR2 as FQNEAQ (reference sequence). The V end was cut by 2 bases, the J end by 0 bases, with 10 bases between. CDR3 sequence: CASSLLRETNTGELFF. CDR3 coding DNA: TGTGCCAGCAGCTTACTCAGGGAGACGAACACCGGGGAGCTGTTTTTT.

The V call is TRBV12-5, the J call TRBJ2-1; TRBD2 agrees at 7 bases. J gave up 0 bases and V 2 bases, and 7 bases lay outside the gene matches. The germline V gene encodes CDR1 LGHNT and CDR2 FRNRAP. The CDR3 spans 17 residues. CDR3 protein: CASGLWEGELSYNEQFF. CDR3 bases: TGTGCTAGTGGTTTGTGGGAGGGAGAGCTCTCCTACAATGAGCAGTTCTTC.

The chain combines TRBV11-1 with TRBJ2-6, with a tentative D call TRBD2 (6 bases). Between the trimmed V and J ends, which lost 5 bases and 4 bases, there was a span of 12 bases. In germline, CDR1 is SGHAT, CDR2 FQDESV (reference sequence). The CDR3 consists of 15 residues. This CDR3 is CASSVGGAGANVLTF. The CDR3 nucleotides are TGTGCCAGCAGCGTGGGGGGAGCCGGGGCCAACGTCCTGACTTTC.

With regard to this clone: The junction and the germline gene differ at one end; a read error may be behind it. This rearrangement joins TRBV28 to TRBJ2-7; D gene unclear. The CDR3 is made up of 11 amino acids. CDR1 MDHEN and CDR2 SYDVKM come from the germline V gene. CDR3 coding DNA: TGTGCCAGCAGTTATTTTGACGAGCAGTACTTT. It codes for CASSYFDEQYF. The full variable domain, in which reference TRBV28 and TRBJ2-7 provide the parts outside the CDR3, is DVKVTQSSRYLVKRTGEKVFLECVQDMDHENMFWYRQDPGLGLRLIYFSYDVKMKEKGDIPEGYSVSREKKERFSLILESASTNQTSMYLCASSYFDEQYFGPGTRLTVT.

This clone was found once. The chain is built from TRBV10-3 and TRBJ2-1; 7 bases are shared with TRBD1. V dropped 6 bases and J dropped 2; count of bases not matched to a gene: 7. The CDR3 totals 15 residues. Germline loops: CDR1 ENHRY, CDR2 SYGVKD. The CDR3 region is CAIRPQGVTYNEQFF. The DNA of the CDR3 is TGTGCCATCAGGCCCCAGGGGGTTACCTACAATGAGCAGTTCTTC.

V gene TRBV18 combines with J gene TRBJ1-2; no reliable D call. V lost 3 bases, J lost 0 bases, and 8 bases lay in between. Per germline, CDR1 KGHSH and CDR2 LQKENI. The CDR3 length is 14 residues. CDR3 loop: CASSPDTSNYGYTF. CDR3 coding DNA: TGTGCCAGCTCACCTGACACCTCTAACTATGGCTACACCTTC.

The chain uses TRBV24-1 and TRBJ2-1, with D unresolved. V shed 5 bases and J shed 6 bases, with 10 bases lying between them. CDR1 and CDR2 (germline): KGHDR, SFDVKD. CDR3 length: 13 amino acids. The CDR3 bases are TGTGCCACCAGTGCCCCGACCACCAATGAGCAGTTCTTC. This translates into CATSAPTTNEQFF.

CDR3 sequence: CASSSPPGLAGALSNEQFF. CDR3 in DNA: TGTGCCAGCAGTTCTCCTCCGGGACTAGCGGGAGCCCTCTCCAATGAGCAGTTCTTC. The chain uses TRBV28 and TRBJ2-1, with 14 nucleotides matching TRBD2. Germline CDR1 reads MDHEN; CDR2 reads SYDVKM. This CDR3 contains 19 residues. Trimming removed 4 bases from V and 6 bases from J; junction bases left unmatched: 14.

This rearrangement joins TRBV7-2 to TRBJ2-7; D may be TRBD1 (5 bases). With 2 bases removed from V and 3 bases from J, the gap between germline ends came to 8 bases. The germline V gene has CDR1 SGHTA and CDR2 FQGNSA. This CDR3 is 13 amino acids long. The CDR3 sequence: CASSLKGDYEQYF. In nucleotides, the CDR3 is TGTGCCAGCAGCTTAAAAGGGGACTACGAGCAGTACTTC.

This chain connects TRBV10-3 to TRBJ2-1, with 13 bases matching TRBD2. The CDR3 is 14 residues long. The V segment lost 8 bases and the J segment 8 bases; nucleotides outside the gene matches: 6. Germline CDR1 and CDR2: ENHRY and SYGVKD. The CDR3: CAIGLAGVSYEQFF. Here the CDR3 DNA reads TGTGCCATCGGACTAGCGGGAGTCTCTTATGAGCAGTTCTTC.

J is TRBJ1-2 and V is TRBV11-3; 11 bases agree with TRBD1. In germline, CDR1 is SGHNT, CDR2 YENEEA. This CDR3 contains 14 residues. With 3 bases clipped from V and 6 bases from J, the junction kept 3 bases outside the gene matches. CDR3 coding DNA: TGTGCCAGCAGCTTGGACAGGGGGCGAGATGGCTACACCTTC. It encodes CASSLDRGRDGYTF.